The 6 T cell receptor beta chains given below trace back to one sample, sequenced in a study of blood T cell repertoires in COVID-19 (dated by TCRdb to the early 2020s). Library method: the immunoSEQ multiplex PCR assay. TCRdb provides this immuneACCESS table in a form limited to in-frame rearrangements. Some clones are lacking; in checked studies, under half of them reflect an unresolved V gene, and why the rest are absent is not known. The sample profile shows 75,000 to 80,000 clones; roughly 88% of them were found once. The top ten constitute roughly 45% of the sample. Sequenced: peripheral blood. The source of these receptors is a human donor in a cohort sampled during active COVID-19.

The chain has TRBV7-6 and TRBJ1-6; D remains unclear. With 5 bases removed from V and 9 bases from J, the gap between germline ends came to 11 bases. This CDR3 region has 13 residues. CDR1 is SGHVS, CDR2 FNYEAQ, per germline. DNA for the CDR3: TGTGCCAGCAGCAAAGCCAGCGGTTCACCCCTCCACTTT. It specifies CASSKASGSPLHF. The entire variable domain, with the rest obtained from reference TRBV7-6 and TRBJ1-6, is as follows: GAGVSQSPRYKVTKRGQDVALRCDPISGHVSLYWYRQALGQGPEFLTYFNYEAQQDKSGLPNDRFSAERPEGSISTLTIQRTEQRDSAMYRCASSKASGSPLHFGNGTRLTVT.

V and J are TRBV19 and TRBJ2-3; 9 nucleotides match TRBD2. The V and J ends lost 1 base and 4 bases, in that order; junction bases with no gene match: 6. This CDR3 has 16 residues. Germline V gene lookup returns CDR1 LNHDA and CDR2 SQIVND (reference sequence). The CDR3: CASSIAGSGSSDTQYF. CDR3 DNA: TGTGCCAGTAGTATAGCTGGTAGCGGGAGTTCAGATACGCAGTATTTT.

The chain recombines TRBV30 with TRBJ2-5, with 9 bases that match TRBD1. The germline V gene has CDR1 GTSNPN and CDR2 SVGIG (reference sequence). The junction had 11 bases not matched to a gene; V was cut back by 5 bases and J by 1 base. This CDR3 has 16 amino acids. CDR3 in DNA: TGTGCCTGGCAACAGGACAGGGGCTACGCCCAAGAGACCCAGTACTTC. Encoded protein: CAWQQDRGYAQETQYF.

The V call is TRBV7-2, the J call TRBJ1-1; tentative D call: TRBD1 (6 bases). Trimming cost V 5 bases and J 6 bases, with 19 bases left between them. This CDR3 comprises 15 residues. Germline assignment: CDR1 SGHTA and CDR2 FQGNSA. The CDR3 spells CASSAGPGAPAEAFF. For the CDR3, the DNA is TGTGCCAGCAGCGCAGGCCCAGGGGCCCCGGCTGAAGCTTTCTTT.

This clone was seen a single time. The chain employs TRBV11-2 and TRBJ2-4, with a weak D call TRBD2 (7 bases). Germline CDR1 is SGHAT and CDR2 is FQNNGV. This CDR3 has 15 amino acids. V lost 2 bases, J lost 6 bases, and 14 bases lay in between. CDR3 protein: CASSLRGAGGNIQYF. The DNA for the CDR3 is TGTGCCAGCAGCTTACGGGGGGCTGGGGGAAACATTCAGTACTTC.

For the CDR3, the DNA is TGCGCCAGCAGCCCACGACAGGGGGACGCTGGAAACACCATATATTTT. This sequence encodes CASSPRQGDAGNTIYF. This chain joins TRBV5-1 and TRBJ1-3, with 9 nucleotides matching TRBD1. V gave up 4 bases and J gave up 2 bases; unmatched junction bases: 7. This CDR3 has 16 amino acids. From germline, CDR1 is SGHRS and CDR2 YFSETQ.